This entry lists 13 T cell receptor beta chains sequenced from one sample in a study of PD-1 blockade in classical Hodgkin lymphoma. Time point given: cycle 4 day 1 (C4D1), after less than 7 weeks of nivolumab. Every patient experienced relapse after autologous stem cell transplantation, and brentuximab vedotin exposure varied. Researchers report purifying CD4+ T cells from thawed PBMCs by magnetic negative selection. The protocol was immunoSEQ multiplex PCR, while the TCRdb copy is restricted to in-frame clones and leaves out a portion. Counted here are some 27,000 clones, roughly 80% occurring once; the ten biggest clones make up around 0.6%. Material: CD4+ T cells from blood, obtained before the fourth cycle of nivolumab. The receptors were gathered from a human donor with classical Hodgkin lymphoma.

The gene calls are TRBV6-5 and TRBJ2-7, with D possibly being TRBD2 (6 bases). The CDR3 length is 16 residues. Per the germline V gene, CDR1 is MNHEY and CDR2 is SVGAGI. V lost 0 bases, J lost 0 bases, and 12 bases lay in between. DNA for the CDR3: TGTGCCAGCAGTTACTCGTGGTTTAGCGGCTCCTACGAGCAGTACTTC. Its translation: CASSYSWFSGSYEQYF.

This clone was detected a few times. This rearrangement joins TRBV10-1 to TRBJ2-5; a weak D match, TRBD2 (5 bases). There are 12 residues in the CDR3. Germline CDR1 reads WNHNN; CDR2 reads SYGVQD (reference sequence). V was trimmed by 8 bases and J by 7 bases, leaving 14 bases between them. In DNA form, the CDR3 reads TGCGCCAGCCTAGACTACTCTGGGACCCAGTACTTC. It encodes CASLDYSGTQYF.

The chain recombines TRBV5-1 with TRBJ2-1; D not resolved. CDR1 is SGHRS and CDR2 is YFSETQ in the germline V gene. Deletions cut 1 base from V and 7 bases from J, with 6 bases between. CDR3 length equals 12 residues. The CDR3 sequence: CASSLQANEQFF. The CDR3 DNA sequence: TGCGCCAGCAGCTTGCAAGCAAATGAGCAGTTCTTC.

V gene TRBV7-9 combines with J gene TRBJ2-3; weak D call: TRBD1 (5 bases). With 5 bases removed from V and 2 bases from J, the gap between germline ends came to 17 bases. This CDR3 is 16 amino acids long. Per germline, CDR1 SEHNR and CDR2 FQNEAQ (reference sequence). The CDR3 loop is CASSLRQRLDTDTQYF. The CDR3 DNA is TGTGCCAGCAGCCTAAGACAGAGGTTGGACACAGATACGCAGTATTTT.

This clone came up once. DNA for the CDR3: TGTGCCATCATGAGAAGCACAGGCAGTAACACTGAAGCTTTCTTT. It specifies CAIMRSTGSNTEAFF. The V call is TRBV10-3, the J call TRBJ1-1; possible D gene TRBD1, 5 bases. The CDR3 loop spans 15 amino acids. Germline-derived CDR1 and CDR2 are ENHRY and SYGVKD. Trimming took off 7 bases at V and 2 bases at J, with 17 bases between the two ends.

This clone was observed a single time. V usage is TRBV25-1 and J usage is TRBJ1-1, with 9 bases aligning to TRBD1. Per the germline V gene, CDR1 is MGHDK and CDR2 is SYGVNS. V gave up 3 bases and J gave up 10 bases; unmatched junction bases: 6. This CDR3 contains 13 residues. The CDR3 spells CASSETGGLAAFF. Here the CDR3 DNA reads TGTGCCAGCAGTGAGACAGGGGGTTTAGCAGCTTTCTTT.

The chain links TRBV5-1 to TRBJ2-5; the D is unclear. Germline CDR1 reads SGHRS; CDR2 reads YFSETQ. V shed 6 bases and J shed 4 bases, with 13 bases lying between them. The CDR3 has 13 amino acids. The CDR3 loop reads CASTVTGGETQYF. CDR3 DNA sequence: TGCGCCAGCACCGTGACTGGTGGAGAGACCCAGTACTTC.

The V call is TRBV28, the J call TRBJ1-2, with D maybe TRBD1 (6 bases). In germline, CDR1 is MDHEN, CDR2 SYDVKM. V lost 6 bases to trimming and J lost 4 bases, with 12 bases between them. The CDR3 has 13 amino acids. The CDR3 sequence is CASSQDSPYGYTF. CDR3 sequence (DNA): TGTGCCAGCAGCCAGGACAGCCCCTATGGCTACACCTTC.

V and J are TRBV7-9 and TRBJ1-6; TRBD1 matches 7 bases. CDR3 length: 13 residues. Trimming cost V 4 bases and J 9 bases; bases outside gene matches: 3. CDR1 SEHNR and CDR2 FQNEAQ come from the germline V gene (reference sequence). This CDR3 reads CASSSTGSSPLHF. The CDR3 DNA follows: TGTGCCAGCAGCTCGACAGGGAGTTCACCCCTCCACTTT.

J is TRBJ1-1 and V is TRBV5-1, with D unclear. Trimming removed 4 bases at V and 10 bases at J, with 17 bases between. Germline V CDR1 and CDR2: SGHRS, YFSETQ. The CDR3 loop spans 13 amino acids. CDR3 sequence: CASSNKGGGAAFF. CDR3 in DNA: TGCGCCAGCAGCAATAAAGGCGGTGGAGCAGCTTTCTTT.

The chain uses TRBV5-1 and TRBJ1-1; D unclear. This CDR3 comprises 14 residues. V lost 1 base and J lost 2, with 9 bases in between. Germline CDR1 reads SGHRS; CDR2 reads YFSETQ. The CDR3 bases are TGCGCCAGCAGCTTGATCCCTACAAACACTGAAGCTTTCTTT. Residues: CASSLIPTNTEAFF.

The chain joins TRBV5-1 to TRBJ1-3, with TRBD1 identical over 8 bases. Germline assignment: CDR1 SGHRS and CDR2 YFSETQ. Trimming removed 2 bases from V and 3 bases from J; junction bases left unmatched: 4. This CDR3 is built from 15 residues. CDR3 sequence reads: CASSFSGGGGNTIYF. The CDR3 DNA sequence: TGCGCCAGCAGCTTTTCAGGGGGCGGTGGAAACACCATATATTTT.

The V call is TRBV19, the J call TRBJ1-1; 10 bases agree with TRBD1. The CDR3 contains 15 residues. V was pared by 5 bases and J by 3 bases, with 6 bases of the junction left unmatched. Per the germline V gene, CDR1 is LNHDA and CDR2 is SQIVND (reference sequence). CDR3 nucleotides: TGTGCCAGTAGTCCCAGGACAGGGGGGTACACTGAAGCTTTCTTT. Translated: CASSPRTGGYTEAFF.